This is a list of T cell receptor beta chains from one sample in a study of blood T cell repertoires in COVID-19. Some clones are missing from TCRdb's copy, which holds only in-frame ones; the method was immunoSEQ multiplex PCR. The table includes nearly 110,000 clones, around 90% detected once. The specimen was peripheral blood. The origin of the receptors is a woman in her 30s with acute or convalescent COVID-19. Each CDR3 is given with its conserved first and last residue. A D gene is named only where the DNA matches it firmly. Not all rows give a size; the values are once, few, many and, for expanded clones, a class.

clone_size	d_call	v_call	j_call	cdr3_aa	cdr3_nt
NA	NA	TRBV13	TRBJ1-1	CASSYGGEAFF	TGTGCCAGCAGCTACGGGGGTGAGGCTTTCTTT
NA	NA	TRBV29-1	TRBJ1-2	CSVSLNYGYTF	TGCAGCGTTTCCCTCAACTATGGCTACACCTTC
NA	NA	TRBV7-6	TRBJ1-6	CASSLGPLRGSNSPLHF	TGTGCCAGCAGCTTAGGGCCCCTCAGGGGATCCAATTCACCCCTCCACTTT
NA	NA	TRBV25-1	TRBJ1-1	CASSEMGVPEAFF	TGTGCCAGCAGTGAAATGGGAGTACCTGAAGCTTTCTTT
NA	NA	TRBV2	TRBJ1-3	CASSEYVTPGNTIYF	TGTGCCAGCAGTGAATACGTAACACCTGGAAACACCATATATTTT
NA	NA	TRBV6-2/TRBV6-3	TRBJ1-1	CASSWTVNTEAFF	TGTGCCAGCAGCTGGACAGTGAACACTGAAGCTTTCTTT
once	TRBD1	TRBV28	TRBJ1-2	CASLALQGLNGYTF	TGTGCCAGCCTAGCCCTACAGGGGTTAAATGGCTACACCTTC
NA	TRBD1	TRBV4-1	TRBJ2-1	CASSQVQGALNEQFF	TGCGCCAGCAGCCAAGTCCAGGGGGCCCTCAATGAGCAGTTCTTC
NA	NA	TRBV4-3	TRBJ1-1	CASSRGDRYTEAFF	TGCGCCAGCAGCCGAGGAGACAGGTACACTGAAGCTTTCTTT
NA	NA	TRBV7-9	TRBJ1-2	CASSLPTGNYGYTF	TGTGCCAGCAGCTTACCGACGGGTAACTATGGCTACACCTTC
NA	NA	TRBV27	TRBJ2-1	CASSYDYNSYNEQFF	TGTGCCAGCAGTTACGACTACAACTCCTACAATGAGCAGTTCTTC
NA	NA	TRBV7-3	TRBJ1-5	CASSLNEGQPQHF	TGTGCCAGCAGCTTAAACGAGGGTCAGCCCCAGCATTTT
NA	NA	TRBV6-4	TRBJ1-1	CASSVFQGSEVAFF	TGTGCCAGCAGTGTTTTTCAGGGGTCGGAGGTCGCTTTCTTT
NA	NA	TRBV4-2	TRBJ1-5	CASSQEAENQPQHF	TGTGCCAGCAGCCAAGAGGCGGAGAATCAGCCCCAGCATTTT
NA	NA	TRBV11-2	TRBJ1-3	CASGQAGNTIYF	TGTGCCAGCGGCCAGGCTGGAAACACCATATATTTT
NA	TRBD1	TRBV7-8	TRBJ2-2	CASSWRQGMLELFF	TGTGCCAGCAGTTGGCGACAGGGGATGTTGGAGCTGTTTTTT
NA	NA	TRBV24-1	TRBJ1-1	CATGLGTEAFF	TGTGCCACCGGACTTGGCACTGAAGCTTTCTTT
once	TRBD2	TRBV20-1	TRBJ2-3	CSGGRMDTQYF	TGCAGTGGCGGGAGGATGGATACGCAGTATTTT
once	TRBD1	TRBV7-6	TRBJ1-1	CASSSGQGTTEAFF	TGTGCCAGCAGCTCGGGACAGGGTACCACTGAAGCTTTCTTT
NA	NA	TRBV27	TRBJ2-3	CASSLLDRNTDTQYF	TGTGCCAGCAGTTTATTGGACAGAAACACAGATACGCAGTATTTT
NA	TRBD2	TRBV19	TRBJ2-1	CASSFRSSGRVSDEQFF	TGTGCCAGTAGTTTTCGAAGTAGCGGGAGGGTCTCTGATGAGCAGTTCTTC
NA	TRBD1	TRBV28	TRBJ1-2	CASSPRGRDGYTF	TGTGCCAGCAGTCCTAGGGGGCGGGATGGCTACACCTTC
NA	TRBD1	TRBV6-2/TRBV6-3	TRBJ2-7	CASSYRDRAPYEQYF	TGTGCCAGCAGTTACCGGGACAGGGCCCCCTACGAGCAGTACTTC
NA	TRBD1	TRBV7-2	TRBJ1-2	CASSHDRGRANYGYTF	TGTGCCAGCAGCCACGACAGGGGGCGCGCCAACTATGGCTACACCTTC
NA	TRBD1	TRBV30	TRBJ1-5	CAWSYTPGQGAGGNQPQHF	TGTGCCTGGAGCTATACTCCGGGACAGGGGGCTGGGGGCAATCAGCCCCAGCATTTT
NA	NA	TRBV9	TRBJ2-6	CASSALRGANVLTF	TGTGCCAGCAGCGCCCTCCGTGGGGCCAACGTCCTGACTTTC
few	NA	TRBV19	TRBJ2-6	CASSGGGPGANVLTF	TGTGCCAGTAGTGGGGGGGGCCCTGGGGCCAACGTCCTGACTTTC
NA	NA	TRBV18	TRBJ1-2	CASSYTGLDGYTF	TGTGCCAGCTCATATACAGGGCTTGATGGCTACACCTTC
NA	TRBD1	TRBV5-1	TRBJ1-5	CASSLTGDGVQPQHF	TGCGCCAGCAGCTTGACAGGGGATGGGGTTCAGCCCCAGCATTTT
NA	NA	TRBV3-1/TRBV3-2	TRBJ1-1	CASSQSTEAFF	TGTGCCAGCAGCCAATCAACTGAAGCTTTCTTT
NA	NA	TRBV10-1	TRBJ1-6	CASSPFTAVSSYNSPLHF	TGCGCCAGCAGTCCTTTCACAGCCGTGAGCTCCTATAATTCACCCCTCCACTTT
NA	NA	TRBV24-1	TRBJ1-1	CATRAGEGTEAFF	TGTGCCACCAGGGCAGGTGAGGGCACTGAAGCTTTCTTT
once	NA	TRBV9	TRBJ2-5	CASSSGQETQYF	TGTGCCAGCAGCTCGGGGCAAGAGACCCAGTACTTC
NA	NA	TRBV7-2	TRBJ1-2	CASSVAGVGYGYTF	TGTGCCAGCAGCGTTGCAGGGGTGGGCTATGGCTACACCTTC
NA	TRBD1	TRBV5-4	TRBJ2-7	CASSWGQGAPYEQYF	TGTGCCAGCAGCTGGGGACAGGGGGCCCCCTACGAGCAGTACTTC
NA	NA	TRBV19	TRBJ2-1	CASSGWSSYNEQFF	TGTGCCTCTTCCGGTTGGAGCTCCTACAATGAGCAGTTCTTC
NA	NA	TRBV9	TRBJ2-5	CASSVALAPMETQYF	TGTGCCAGCAGCGTAGCCCTAGCTCCCATGGAGACCCAGTACTTC
NA	NA	TRBV7-2	TRBJ1-1	CASSLVGRPEAFF	TGTGCCAGCAGCTTAGTAGGCAGGCCTGAAGCTTTCTTT
NA	TRBD2	TRBV19	TRBJ2-1	CASSITSEGNEQFF	TGTGCCAGTAGTATAACTAGCGAAGGCAATGAGCAGTTCTTC
NA	NA	TRBV5-1	TRBJ2-1	CASSLDSRNNEQFF	TGCGCCAGCAGCTTGGATTCCAGAAACAATGAGCAGTTCTTC
NA	NA	TRBV11-2	TRBJ2-1	CASSLLGGIHNEQFF	TGTGCCAGCAGCTTATTAGGCGGGATCCACAATGAGCAGTTCTTC
NA	TRBD1	TRBV11-3	TRBJ2-7	CASSLRDRSYEQYF	TGTGCCAGCAGCTTAAGGGACAGGAGTTACGAGCAGTACTTC